This T cell receptor (beta chain) was documented in a study of OX40 agonist ivuxolimab in advanced cancers. Sequenced by immunoSEQ multiplex PCR; TCRdb stores in-frame clones only, minus some. The sample records approximately 80,000 clones, over 80% being singletons. CDR3 size: 16 residues. After removal of 6 bases from V and 2 bases from J, the junction contained 11 bases not matched to a gene. CDR1 and CDR2 from the germline V gene are KGHSH and LQKENI. This chain links TRBV18 with TRBJ2-5; 8 nucleotides align to TRBD2. This clonotype was obtained from an adult with an advanced solid tumor such as melanoma, head and neck, liver or kidney cancer. The starting material was CD4+ or CD8+ T cells sorted from blood, obtained in a trial of the OX40 agonist ivuxolimab. The CDR3 nucleotides read TGTGCCAGCTCCCCTCTCCGGGGGGGCGGGCAAGAGACCCAGTACTTC. Translation: CASSPLRGGGQETQYF.